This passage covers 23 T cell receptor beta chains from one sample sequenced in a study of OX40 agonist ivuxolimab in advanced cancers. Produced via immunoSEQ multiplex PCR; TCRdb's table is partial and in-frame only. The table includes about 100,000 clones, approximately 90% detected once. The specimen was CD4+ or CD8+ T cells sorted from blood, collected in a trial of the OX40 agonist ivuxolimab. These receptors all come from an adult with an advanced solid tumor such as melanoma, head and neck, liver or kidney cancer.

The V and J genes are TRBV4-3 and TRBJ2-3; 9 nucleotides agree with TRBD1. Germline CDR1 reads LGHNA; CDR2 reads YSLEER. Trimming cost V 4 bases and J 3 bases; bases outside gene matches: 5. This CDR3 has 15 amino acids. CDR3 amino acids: CASSLRDRDTDTQYF. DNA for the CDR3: TGCGCCAGCAGCCTCCGGGACAGGGATACAGATACGCAGTATTTT.

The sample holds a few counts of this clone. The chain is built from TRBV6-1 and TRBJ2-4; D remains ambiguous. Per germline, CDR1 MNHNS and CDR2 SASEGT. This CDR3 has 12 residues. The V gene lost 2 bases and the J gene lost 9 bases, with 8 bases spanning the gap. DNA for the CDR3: TGTGCCAGCAGTGAACGGGTTGGCATTCAGTACTTC. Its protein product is CASSERVGIQYF.

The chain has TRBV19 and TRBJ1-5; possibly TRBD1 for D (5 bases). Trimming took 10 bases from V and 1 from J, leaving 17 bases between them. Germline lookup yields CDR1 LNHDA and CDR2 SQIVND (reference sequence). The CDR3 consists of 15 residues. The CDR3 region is CATRPLGESNQPQHF. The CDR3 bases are TGTGCCACCCGCCCGCTAGGGGAAAGCAATCAGCCCCAGCATTTT.

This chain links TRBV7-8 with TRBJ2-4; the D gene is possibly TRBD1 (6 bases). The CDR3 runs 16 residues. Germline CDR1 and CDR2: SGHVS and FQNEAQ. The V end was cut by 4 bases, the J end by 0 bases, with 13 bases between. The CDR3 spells CASSSTGELAKNIQYF. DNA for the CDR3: TGTGCCAGCAGCTCGACAGGAGAACTAGCCAAAAACATTCAGTACTTC.

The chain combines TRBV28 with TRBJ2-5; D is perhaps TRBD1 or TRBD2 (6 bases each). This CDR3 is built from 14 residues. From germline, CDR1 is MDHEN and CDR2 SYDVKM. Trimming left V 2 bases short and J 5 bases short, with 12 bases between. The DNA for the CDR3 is TGTGCCAGCAGTTTAGGGGGGCCACGGGAGACCCAGTACTTC. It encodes CASSLGGPRETQYF.

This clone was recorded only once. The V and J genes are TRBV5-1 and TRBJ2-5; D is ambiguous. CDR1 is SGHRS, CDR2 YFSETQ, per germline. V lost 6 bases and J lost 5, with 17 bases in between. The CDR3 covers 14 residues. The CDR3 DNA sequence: TGCGCCAGCAAGCCGGCAGCCGATAGGGAGACCCAGTACTTC. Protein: CASKPAADRETQYF.

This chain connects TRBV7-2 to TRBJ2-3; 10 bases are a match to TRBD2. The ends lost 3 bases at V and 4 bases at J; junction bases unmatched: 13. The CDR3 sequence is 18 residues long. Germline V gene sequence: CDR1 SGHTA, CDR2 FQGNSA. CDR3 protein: CASSFVSSGSGWADTQYF. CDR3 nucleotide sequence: TGTGCCAGCAGCTTCGTGTCTAGCGGGAGTGGTTGGGCAGATACGCAGTATTTT. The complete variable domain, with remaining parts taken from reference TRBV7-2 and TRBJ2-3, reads GAGVSQSPSNKVTEKGKDVELRCDPISGHTALYWYRQSLGQGLEFLIYFQGNSAPDKSGLPSDRFSAERTGGSVSTLTIQRTQQEDSAVYLCASSFVSSGSGWADTQYFGPGTRLTVL.

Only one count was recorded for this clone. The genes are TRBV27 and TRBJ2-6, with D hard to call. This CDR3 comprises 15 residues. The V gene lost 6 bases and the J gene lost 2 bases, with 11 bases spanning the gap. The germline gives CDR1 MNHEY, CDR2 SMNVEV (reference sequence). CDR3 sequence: CASSAGVTGANVLTF. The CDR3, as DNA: TGTGCCAGCAGCGCAGGAGTGACTGGGGCCAACGTCCTGACTTTC.

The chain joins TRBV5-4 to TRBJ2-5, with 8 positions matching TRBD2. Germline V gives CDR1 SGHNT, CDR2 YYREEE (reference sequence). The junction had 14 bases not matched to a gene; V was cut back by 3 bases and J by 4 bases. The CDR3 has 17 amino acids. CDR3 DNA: TGTGCCAGCAGCTCGCCTGTCGGACTAGCTCTGGGAGAGACCCAGTACTTC. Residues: CASSSPVGLALGETQYF. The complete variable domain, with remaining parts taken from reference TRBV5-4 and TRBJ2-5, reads ETGVTQSPTHLIKTRGQQVTLRCSSQSGHNTVSWYQQALGQGPQFIFQYYREEENGRGNFPPRFSGLQFPNYSSELNVNALELDDSALYLCASSSPVGLALGETQYFGPGTRLLVL.

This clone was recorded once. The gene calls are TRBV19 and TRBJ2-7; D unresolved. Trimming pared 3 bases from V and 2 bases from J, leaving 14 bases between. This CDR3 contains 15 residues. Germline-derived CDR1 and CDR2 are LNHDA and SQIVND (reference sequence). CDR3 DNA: TGTGCCAGTAGTATTGAGGTGGGTCGGACCTACGAGCAGTACTTC. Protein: CASSIEVGRTYEQYF.

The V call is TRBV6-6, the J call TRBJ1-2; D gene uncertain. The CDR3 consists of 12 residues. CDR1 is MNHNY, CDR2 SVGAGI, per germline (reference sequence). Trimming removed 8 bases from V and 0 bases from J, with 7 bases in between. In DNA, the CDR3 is TGTGCCAGCGCTACAGCTAACTATGGCTACACCTTC. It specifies CASATANYGYTF.

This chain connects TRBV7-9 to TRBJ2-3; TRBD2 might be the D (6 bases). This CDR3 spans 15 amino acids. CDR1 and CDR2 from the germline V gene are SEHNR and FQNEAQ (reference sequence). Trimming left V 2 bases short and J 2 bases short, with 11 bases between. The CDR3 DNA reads TGTGCCAGCAGCTTATTCGGCGGGACCACAGATACGCAGTATTTT. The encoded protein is CASSLFGGTTDTQYF.

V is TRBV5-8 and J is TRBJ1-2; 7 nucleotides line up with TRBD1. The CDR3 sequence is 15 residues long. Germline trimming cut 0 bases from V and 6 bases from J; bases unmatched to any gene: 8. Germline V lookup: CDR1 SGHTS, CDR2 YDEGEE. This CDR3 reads CASSLAGKGAHGYTF. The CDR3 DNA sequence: TGTGCCAGCAGCTTGGCCGGCAAGGGGGCTCATGGCTACACCTTC.

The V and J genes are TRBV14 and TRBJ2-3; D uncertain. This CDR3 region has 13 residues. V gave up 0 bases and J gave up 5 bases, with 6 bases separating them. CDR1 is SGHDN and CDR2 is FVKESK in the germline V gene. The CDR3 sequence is CASSQDNGDTQYF. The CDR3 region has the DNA TGTGCCAGCAGCCAAGATAACGGAGATACGCAGTATTTT.

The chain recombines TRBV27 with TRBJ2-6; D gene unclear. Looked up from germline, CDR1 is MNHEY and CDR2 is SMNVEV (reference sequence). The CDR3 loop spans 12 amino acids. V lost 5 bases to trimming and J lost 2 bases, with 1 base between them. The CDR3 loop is CASSPGANVLTF. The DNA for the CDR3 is TGTGCCAGCAGTCCTGGGGCCAACGTCCTGACTTTC.

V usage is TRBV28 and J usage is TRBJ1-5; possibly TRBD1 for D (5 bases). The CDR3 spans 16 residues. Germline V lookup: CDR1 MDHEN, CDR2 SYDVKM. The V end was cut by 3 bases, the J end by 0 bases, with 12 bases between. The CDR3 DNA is TGTGCCAGCAGTTTCCGGGGCCCTAGTAGCAATCAGCCCCAGCATTTT. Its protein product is CASSFRGPSSNQPQHF.

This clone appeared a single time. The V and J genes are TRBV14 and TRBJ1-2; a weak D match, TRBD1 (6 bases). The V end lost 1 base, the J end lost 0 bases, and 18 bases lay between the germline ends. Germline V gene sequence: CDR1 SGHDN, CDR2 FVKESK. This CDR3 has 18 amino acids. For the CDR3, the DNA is TGTGCCAGCAGCCAAGTTATAAGGGGGGCCCGAGCTAACTATGGCTACACCTTC. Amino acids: CASSQVIRGARANYGYTF.

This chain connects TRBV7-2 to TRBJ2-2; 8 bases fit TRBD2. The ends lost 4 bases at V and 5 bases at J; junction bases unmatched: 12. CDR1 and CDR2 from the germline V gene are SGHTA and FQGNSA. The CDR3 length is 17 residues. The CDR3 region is CASSSRRGIAGTGELFF. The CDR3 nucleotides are TGTGCCAGCAGCTCTCGACGAGGGATAGCGGGGACCGGGGAGCTGTTTTTT.

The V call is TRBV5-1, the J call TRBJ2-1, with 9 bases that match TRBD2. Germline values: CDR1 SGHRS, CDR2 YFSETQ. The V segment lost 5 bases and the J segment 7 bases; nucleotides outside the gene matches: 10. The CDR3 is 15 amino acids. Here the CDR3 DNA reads TGCGCCAGCAGTCGGCCTAGCGGGATTGATAATGAGCAGTTCTTC. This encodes CASSRPSGIDNEQFF. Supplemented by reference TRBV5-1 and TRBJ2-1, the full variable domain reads KAGVTQTPRYLIKTRGQQVTLSCSPISGHRSVSWYQQTPGQGLQFLFEYFSETQRNKGNFPGRFSGRQFSNSRSEMNVSTLELGDSALYLCASSRPSGIDNEQFFGPGTRLTVL.

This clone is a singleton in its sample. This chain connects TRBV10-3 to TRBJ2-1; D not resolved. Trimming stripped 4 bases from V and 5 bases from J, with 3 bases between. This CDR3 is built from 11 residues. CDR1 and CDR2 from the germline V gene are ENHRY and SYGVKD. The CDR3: CAISVHNEQFF. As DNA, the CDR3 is TGTGCCATCAGTGTCCACAATGAGCAGTTCTTC.

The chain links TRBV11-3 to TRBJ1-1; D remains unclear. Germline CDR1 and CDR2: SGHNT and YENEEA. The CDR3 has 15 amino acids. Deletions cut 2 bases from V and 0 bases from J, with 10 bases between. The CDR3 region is CASSLFGHMNTEAFF. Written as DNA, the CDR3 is TGTGCCAGCAGCTTATTCGGCCACATGAACACTGAAGCTTTCTTT. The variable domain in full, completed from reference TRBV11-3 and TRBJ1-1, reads EAGVVQSPRYKIIEKKQPVAFWCNPISGHNTLYWYLQNLGQGPELLIRYENEEAVDDSQLPKDRFSAERLKGVDSTLKIQPAELGDSAVYLCASSLFGHMNTEAFFGQGTRLTVV.

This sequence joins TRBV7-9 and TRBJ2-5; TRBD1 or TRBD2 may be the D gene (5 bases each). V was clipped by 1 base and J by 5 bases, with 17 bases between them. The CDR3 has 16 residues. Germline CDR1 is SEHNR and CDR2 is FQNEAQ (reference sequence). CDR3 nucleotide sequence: TGTGCCAGCAGCTTAGGGGGGATGGGGACCCCCGAGACCCAGTACTTC. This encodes CASSLGGMGTPETQYF.

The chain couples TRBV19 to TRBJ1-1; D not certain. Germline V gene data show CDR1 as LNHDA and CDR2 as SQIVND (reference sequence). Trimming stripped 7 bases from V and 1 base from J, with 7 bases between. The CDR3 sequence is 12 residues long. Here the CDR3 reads CASNEQNTEAFF. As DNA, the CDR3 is TGTGCCAGTAACGAGCAGAACACTGAAGCTTTCTTT.